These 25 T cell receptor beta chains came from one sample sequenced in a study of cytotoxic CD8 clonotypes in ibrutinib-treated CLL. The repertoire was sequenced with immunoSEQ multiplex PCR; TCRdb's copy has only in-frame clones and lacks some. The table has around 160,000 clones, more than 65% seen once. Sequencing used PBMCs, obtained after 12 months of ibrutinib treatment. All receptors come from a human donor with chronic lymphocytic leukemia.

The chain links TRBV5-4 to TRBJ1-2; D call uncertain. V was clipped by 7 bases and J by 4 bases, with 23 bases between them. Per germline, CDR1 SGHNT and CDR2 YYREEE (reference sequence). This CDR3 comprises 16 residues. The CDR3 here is CASQRTAEIKSYGYTF. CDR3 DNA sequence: TGTGCCAGCCAGCGGACCGCAGAAATCAAGTCCTATGGCTACACCTTC.

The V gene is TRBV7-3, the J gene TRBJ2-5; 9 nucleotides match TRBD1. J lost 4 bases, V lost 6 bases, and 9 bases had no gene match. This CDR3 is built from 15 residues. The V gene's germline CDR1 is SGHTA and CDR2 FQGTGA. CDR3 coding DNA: TGTGCCAGCAGAAGGGGACAGGGAGGCGGAGAGACCCAGTACTTC. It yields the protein CASRRGQGGGETQYF.

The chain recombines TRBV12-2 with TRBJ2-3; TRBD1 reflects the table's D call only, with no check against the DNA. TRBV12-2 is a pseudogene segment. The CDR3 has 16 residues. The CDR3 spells CASRPGGTGTTDTQYF. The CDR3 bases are TGTGCAAGTCGCCCGGGAGGGACAGGGACCACAGATACGCAGTATTTT.

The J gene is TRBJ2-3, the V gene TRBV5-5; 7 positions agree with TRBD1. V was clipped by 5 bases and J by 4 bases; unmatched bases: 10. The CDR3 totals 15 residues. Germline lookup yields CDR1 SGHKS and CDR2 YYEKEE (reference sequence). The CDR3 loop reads CASRIYPQGADTQYF. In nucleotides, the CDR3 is TGTGCCAGCAGGATATATCCCCAGGGGGCAGATACGCAGTATTTT. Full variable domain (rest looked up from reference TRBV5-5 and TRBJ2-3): DAGVTQSPTHLIKTRGQQVTLRCSPISGHKSVSWYQQVLGQGPQFIFQYYEKEERGRGNFPDRFSARQFPNYSSELNVNALLLGDSALYLCASRIYPQGADTQYFGPGTRLTVL.

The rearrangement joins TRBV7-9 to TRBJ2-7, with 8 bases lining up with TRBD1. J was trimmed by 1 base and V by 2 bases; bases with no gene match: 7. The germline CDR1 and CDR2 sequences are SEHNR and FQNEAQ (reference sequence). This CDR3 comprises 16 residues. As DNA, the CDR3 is TGTGCCAGCAGCTTACCACTGACAGGGGATTCCTACGAGCAGTACTTC. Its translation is CASSLPLTGDSYEQYF.

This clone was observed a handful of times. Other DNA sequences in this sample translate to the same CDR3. The DNA of the CDR3 is TGTGCCAGCAGTTTAAGCAATCAGCCCCAGCATTTT. Translated: CASSLSNQPQHF. The V and J genes are TRBV7-2 and TRBJ1-5; D unresolved. Germline V gene lookup returns CDR1 SGHTA and CDR2 FQGNSA. V lost 6 bases, J lost 1 base, and 4 bases lay in between. CDR3 length: 12 amino acids.

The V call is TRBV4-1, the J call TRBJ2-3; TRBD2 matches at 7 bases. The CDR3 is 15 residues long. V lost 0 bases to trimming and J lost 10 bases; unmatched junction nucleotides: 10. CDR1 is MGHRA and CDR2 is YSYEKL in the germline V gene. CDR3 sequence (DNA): TGCGCCAGCAGCCAAGACAGAGCGGGGTCCGGGGCGCAGTATTTT. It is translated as CASSQDRAGSGAQYF.

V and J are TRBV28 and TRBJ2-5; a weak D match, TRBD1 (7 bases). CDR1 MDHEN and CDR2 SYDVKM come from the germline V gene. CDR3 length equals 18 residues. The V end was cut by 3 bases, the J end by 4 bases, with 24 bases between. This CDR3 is CASSFGQVRDSLRETQYF. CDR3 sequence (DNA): TGTGCCAGCAGTTTCGGACAGGTCCGGGACTCCCTAAGAGAGACCCAGTACTTC.

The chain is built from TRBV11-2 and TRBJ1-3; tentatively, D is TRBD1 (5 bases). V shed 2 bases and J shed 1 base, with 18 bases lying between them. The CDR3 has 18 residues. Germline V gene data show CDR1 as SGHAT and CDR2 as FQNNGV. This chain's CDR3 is CASSLFGGGGTSGNTIYF. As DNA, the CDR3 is TGTGCCAGCAGCTTATTCGGTGGTGGGGGGACTTCTGGAAACACCATATATTTT.

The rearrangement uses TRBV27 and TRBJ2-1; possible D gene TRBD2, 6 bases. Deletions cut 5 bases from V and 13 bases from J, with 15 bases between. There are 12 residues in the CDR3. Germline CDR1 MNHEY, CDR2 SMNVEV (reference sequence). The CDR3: CASSPPGVGQFF. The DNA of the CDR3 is TGTGCCAGCAGTCCCCCGGGGGTTGGACAGTTCTTC.

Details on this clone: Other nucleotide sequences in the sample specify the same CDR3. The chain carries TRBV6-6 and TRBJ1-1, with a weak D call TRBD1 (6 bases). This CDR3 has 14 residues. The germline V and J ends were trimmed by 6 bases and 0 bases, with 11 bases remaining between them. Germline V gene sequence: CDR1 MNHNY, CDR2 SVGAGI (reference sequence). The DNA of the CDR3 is TGTGCCAGCAGCTCTGGACAGTTGAACACTGAAGCTTTCTTT. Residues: CASSSGQLNTEAFF.

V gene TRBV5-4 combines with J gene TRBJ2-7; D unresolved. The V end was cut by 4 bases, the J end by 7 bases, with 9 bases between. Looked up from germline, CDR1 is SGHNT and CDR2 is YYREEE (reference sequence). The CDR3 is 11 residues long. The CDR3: CASSGYGEQYF. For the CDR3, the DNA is TGTGCCAGCAGCGGATATGGGGAGCAGTACTTC.

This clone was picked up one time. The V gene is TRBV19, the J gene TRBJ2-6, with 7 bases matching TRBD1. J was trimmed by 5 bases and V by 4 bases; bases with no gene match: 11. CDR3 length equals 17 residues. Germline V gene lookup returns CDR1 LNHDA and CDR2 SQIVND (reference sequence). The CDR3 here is CASSNRQGQGWANVLTF. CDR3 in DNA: TGTGCCAGTAGTAATCGACAGGGCCAAGGCTGGGCCAACGTCCTGACTTTC.

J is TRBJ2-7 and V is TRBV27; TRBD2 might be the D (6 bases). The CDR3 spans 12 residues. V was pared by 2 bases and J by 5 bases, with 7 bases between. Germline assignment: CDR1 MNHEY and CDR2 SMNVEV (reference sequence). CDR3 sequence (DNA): TGTGCCAGCAGTTTACGCGGGAACGAGCAGTACTTC. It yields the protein CASSLRGNEQYF.

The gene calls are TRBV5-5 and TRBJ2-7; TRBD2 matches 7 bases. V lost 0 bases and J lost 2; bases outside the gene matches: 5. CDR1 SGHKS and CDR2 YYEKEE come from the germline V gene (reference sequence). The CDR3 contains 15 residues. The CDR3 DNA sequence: TGTGCCAGCAGCTTGGAACCCCGGGGGGCCTACGAGCAGTACTTC. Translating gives CASSLEPRGAYEQYF.

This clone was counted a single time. CDR3 nucleotide sequence: TGTGCCAGCAGCATTCGGGGCCCTCTAGCGGGTCTCACCGAGCAGTACTTC. The encoded protein is CASSIRGPLAGLTEQYF. The J gene is TRBJ2-7, the V gene TRBV11-2; 8 positions match TRBD2. This CDR3 has 17 amino acids. From germline, CDR1 is SGHAT and CDR2 FQNNGV. V gave up 5 bases and J gave up 6 bases; unmatched junction bases: 18. The whole variable domain, remainder taken from reference TRBV11-2 and TRBJ2-7, is EAGVAQSPRYKIIEKRQSVAFWCNPISGHATLYWYQQILGQGPKLLIQFQNNGVVDDSQLPKDRFSAERLKGVDSTLKIQPAKLEDSAVYLCASSIRGPLAGLTEQYFGPGTRLTVT.

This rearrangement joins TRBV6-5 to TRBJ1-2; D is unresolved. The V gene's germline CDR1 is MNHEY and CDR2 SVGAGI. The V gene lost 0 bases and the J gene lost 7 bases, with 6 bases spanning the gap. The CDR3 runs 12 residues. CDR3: CASSYSKGGYTF. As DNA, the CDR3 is TGTGCCAGCAGTTACTCGAAGGGTGGCTACACCTTC.

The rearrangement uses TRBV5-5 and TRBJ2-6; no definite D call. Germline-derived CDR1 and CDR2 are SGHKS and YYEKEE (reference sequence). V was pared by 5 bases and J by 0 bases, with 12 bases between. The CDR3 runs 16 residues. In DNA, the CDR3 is TGTGCCAGCAGTAGGGCGCCCAGCTCTGGGGCCAACGTCCTGACTTTC. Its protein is CASSRAPSSGANVLTF. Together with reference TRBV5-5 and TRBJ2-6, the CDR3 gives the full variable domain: DAGVTQSPTHLIKTRGQQVTLRCSPISGHKSVSWYQQVLGQGPQFIFQYYEKEERGRGNFPDRFSARQFPNYSSELNVNALLLGDSALYLCASSRAPSSGANVLTFGAGSRLTVL.

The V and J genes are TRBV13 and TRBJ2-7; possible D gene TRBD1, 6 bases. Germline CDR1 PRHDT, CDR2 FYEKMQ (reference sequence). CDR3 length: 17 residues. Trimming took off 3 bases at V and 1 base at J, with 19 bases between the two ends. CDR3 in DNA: TGTGCCAGCAGCTTTTTCCGGCCCGGCAGGGGTTCCTACGAGCAGTACTTC. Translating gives CASSFFRPGRGSYEQYF.

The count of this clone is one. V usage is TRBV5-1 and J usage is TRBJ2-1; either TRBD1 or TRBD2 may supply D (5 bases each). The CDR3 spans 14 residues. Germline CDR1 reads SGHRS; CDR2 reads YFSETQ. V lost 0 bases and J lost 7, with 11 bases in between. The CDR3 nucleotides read TGCGCCAGCAGCTTGGTGGGGGATCGGAATGAGCAGTTCTTC. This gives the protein CASSLVGDRNEQFF.

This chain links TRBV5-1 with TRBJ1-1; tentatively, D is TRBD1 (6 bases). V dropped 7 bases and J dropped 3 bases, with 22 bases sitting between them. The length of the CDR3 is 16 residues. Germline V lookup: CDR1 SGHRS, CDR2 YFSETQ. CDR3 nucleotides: TGCGCCAGCTTGAGCGTTCCAGGGGATGCGCACACTGAAGCTTTCTTT. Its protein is CASLSVPGDAHTEAFF.

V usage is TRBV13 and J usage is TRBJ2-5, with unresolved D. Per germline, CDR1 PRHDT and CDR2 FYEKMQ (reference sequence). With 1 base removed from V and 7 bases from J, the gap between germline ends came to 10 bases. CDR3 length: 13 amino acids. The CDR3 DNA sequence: TGTGCCAGCAGCTTAGTTCGCGACGGGACCCAGTACTTC. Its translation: CASSLVRDGTQYF. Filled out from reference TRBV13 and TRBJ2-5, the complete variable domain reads AAGVIQSPRHLIKEKRETATLKCYPIPRHDTVYWYQQGPGQDPQFLISFYEKMQSDKGSIPDRFSAQQFSDYHSELNMSSLELGDSALYFCASSLVRDGTQYFGPGTRLLVL.

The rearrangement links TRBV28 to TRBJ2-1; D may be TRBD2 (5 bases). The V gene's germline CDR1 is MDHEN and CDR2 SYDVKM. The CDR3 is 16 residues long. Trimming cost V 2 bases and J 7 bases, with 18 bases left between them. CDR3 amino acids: CASSLQSGLSGNEQFF. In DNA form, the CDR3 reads TGTGCCAGCAGTTTACAGTCGGGGTTATCGGGAAATGAGCAGTTCTTC.

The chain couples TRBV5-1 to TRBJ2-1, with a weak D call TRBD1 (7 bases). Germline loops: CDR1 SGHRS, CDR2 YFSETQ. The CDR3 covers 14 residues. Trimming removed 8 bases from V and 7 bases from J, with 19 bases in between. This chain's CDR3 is CASTRGESRNEQFF. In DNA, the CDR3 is TGCGCCAGTACCAGGGGGGAGTCTAGGAATGAGCAGTTCTTC.

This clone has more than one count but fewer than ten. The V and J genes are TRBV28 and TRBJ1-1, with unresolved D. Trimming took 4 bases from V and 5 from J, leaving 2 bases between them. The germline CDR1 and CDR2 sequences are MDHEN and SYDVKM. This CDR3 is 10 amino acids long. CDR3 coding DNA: TGTGCCAGCAGTTGGACTGAAGCTTTCTTT. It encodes CASSWTEAFF.